The 20 T cell receptor beta chains below come from one sample, sequenced in a study of memory CD4+ T cells and cytomegalovirus serostatus. TCRdb's table, derived via immunoSEQ multiplex PCR, lists solely in-frame clones and lacks some. Of almost 45,000 clones listed, approximately 81% are singletons. Single viable CD3+CD4+CD8-CD45RO+ cells were sorted as the memory CD4+ T cells. The sequencing sample was made of memory CD4+ T cells from blood. The source is an adult in good health and CMV-seronegative.

This clone showed up just a few times. The chain uses TRBV19 and TRBJ2-7, with D unclear. V lost 3 bases and J lost 3, with 12 bases in between. CDR1 is LNHDA, CDR2 SQIVND, per germline (reference sequence). The CDR3 sequence is 14 residues long. The CDR3 reads CASSIRLSGYEQYF. Here the CDR3 DNA reads TGTGCCAGTAGTATCCGGCTATCGGGCTACGAGCAGTACTTC.

For the CDR3, the DNA is TGTGCCAGCAGTCCGCGGGACAGGGGGACTAACTATGGCTACACCTTC. Amino acids: CASSPRDRGTNYGYTF. V and J are TRBV27 and TRBJ1-2; 11 positions match TRBD1. J lost 0 bases, V lost 5 bases, and 5 bases had no gene match. The CDR3 extends over 16 amino acids. Germline V gives CDR1 MNHEY, CDR2 SMNVEV (reference sequence).

This rearrangement joins TRBV29-1 to TRBJ1-5; a weak D match, TRBD1 (5 bases). Between the trimmed V and J ends, which lost 6 bases and 0 bases, there was a span of 12 bases. This CDR3 spans 14 amino acids. Germline V gene lookup returns CDR1 SQVTM and CDR2 ANQGSEA. This chain's CDR3 is CSVKLTDSNQPQHF. As DNA, the CDR3 is TGCAGCGTCAAACTGACAGATAGCAATCAGCCCCAGCATTTT.

The V gene is TRBV30, the J gene TRBJ1-5; D call uncertain. CDR1 is GTSNPN, CDR2 SVGIG, per germline (reference sequence). CDR3 length equals 14 residues. V was clipped by 2 bases and J by 6 bases, with 14 bases between them. The CDR3 DNA sequence: TGTGCCTGGAGTCAGGAAGGCGGCGGTCAGCCCCAGCATTTT. Translation: CAWSQEGGGQPQHF.

The chain carries TRBV7-9 and TRBJ1-4; TRBD1 matches at 11 bases. V shed 5 bases and J 7 bases; nucleotides not matched to a gene: 6. The CDR3 loop spans 15 amino acids. Germline V gene lookup returns CDR1 SEHNR and CDR2 FQNEAQ (reference sequence). This CDR3 reads CASSPGQGAGEKLFF. The DNA for the CDR3 is TGTGCCAGCAGCCCCGGACAGGGGGCAGGTGAAAAACTGTTTTTT.

The rearrangement links TRBV6-6 to TRBJ2-5, with 8 bases fitting TRBD2. Germline V gene data show CDR1 as MNHNY and CDR2 as SVGAGI (reference sequence). V was clipped by 3 bases and J by 3 bases; unmatched bases: 6. This CDR3 region has 15 residues. The CDR3 protein is CASSYAGGGKETQYF. The CDR3 bases are TGTGCCAGCAGTTATGCGGGAGGTGGGAAAGAGACCCAGTACTTC.

The chain couples TRBV5-1 to TRBJ2-3; D is perhaps TRBD1 or TRBD2 (5 bases each). Germline CDR1 is SGHRS and CDR2 is YFSETQ. Trimming shortened V by 7 bases and J by 6 bases, and 18 bases separated the two germline ends. This CDR3 is 14 amino acids long. The chain's CDR3 is CASRDGGRSDTQYF. The CDR3 bases are TGCGCCAGCCGAGATGGGGGTAGGAGCGATACGCAGTATTTT.

The genes are TRBV19 and TRBJ1-2; TRBD1 is a possible D gene (6 bases). CDR1 is LNHDA, CDR2 SQIVND, per germline (reference sequence). This CDR3 has 15 residues. Trimming pared 3 bases from V and 2 bases from J, leaving 13 bases between. CDR3 amino acids: CASSIQGLLNYGYTF. As DNA, the CDR3 is TGTGCCAGTAGTATCCAGGGGCTCCTCAACTATGGCTACACCTTC.

This chain uses TRBV4-1 with TRBJ2-6; D unresolved. The CDR3 is 15 residues long. V lost 0 bases and J lost 0, with 3 bases in between. The V gene's germline CDR1 is MGHRA and CDR2 YSYEKL. The chain's CDR3 is CASSQDVSGANVLTF. The CDR3 nucleotides are TGCGCCAGCAGCCAAGATGTCTCTGGGGCCAACGTCCTGACTTTC.

The table lists this clone with a few counts. This chain joins TRBV7-9 and TRBJ1-2; D unclear. The CDR3 is made up of 11 amino acids. CDR1 is SEHNR, CDR2 FQNEAQ, per germline (reference sequence). The V gene lost 5 bases and the J gene lost 3 bases, with 4 bases spanning the gap. The CDR3 loop reads CASSLHYGYTF. Here the CDR3 DNA reads TGTGCCAGCAGCCTCCACTATGGCTACACCTTC.

The chain carries TRBV11-1 and TRBJ2-5; 11 bases are shared with TRBD2. Germline-derived CDR1 and CDR2 are SGHAT and FQDESV (reference sequence). J gave up 7 bases and V 1 base, and 8 bases lay outside the gene matches. The CDR3 contains 16 residues. CDR3 amino acids: CASSLVRLAGYGTQYF. The CDR3, as DNA: TGTGCCAGCAGCTTAGTTCGACTAGCGGGATACGGGACCCAGTACTTC.

The chain links TRBV1 to TRBJ2-4; TRBD2 is taken as the D call from the table, unchecked against the DNA. TRBV1 has pseudogene status. The CDR3 runs 16 residues. The chain's CDR3 is CTSSQFCGRGKNIQYF. For the CDR3, the DNA is TGCACCAGCAGCCAATTTTGCGGGAGGGGGAAAAACATTCAGTACTTC.

The rearrangement links TRBV9 to TRBJ2-3, with D perhaps matching TRBD2 (5 bases). The CDR3 covers 13 residues. The germline V and J ends were trimmed by 0 bases and 5 bases, with 7 bases remaining between them. The germline gives CDR1 SGDLS, CDR2 YYNGEE. The CDR3 loop is CASSVVEGDTQYF. CDR3 coding DNA: TGTGCCAGCAGCGTAGTCGAGGGAGATACGCAGTATTTT.

The rearrangement links TRBV9 to TRBJ1-1; D is unclear. V was pared by 4 bases and J by 1 base, with 14 bases between. The CDR3 contains 15 residues. The germline V gene encodes CDR1 SGDLS and CDR2 YYNGEE. The CDR3 DNA follows: TGTGCCAGCAGCCAAAAGATAGACCGGAACACTGAAGCTTTCTTT. It codes for CASSQKIDRNTEAFF.

The gene calls are TRBV11-3 and TRBJ1-4; no clear D. V lost 1 base and J 0 bases, leaving 6 bases between the germline ends. The germline V gene has CDR1 SGHNT and CDR2 YENEEA. The CDR3 spans 15 residues. The CDR3 nucleotides read TGTGCCAGCAGCTTAGGAGGAACAACTAATGAAAAACTGTTTTTT. This codes for CASSLGGTTNEKLFF.

This clone was seen more than once but under ten times. The V gene is TRBV5-6, the J gene TRBJ1-1; D is undetermined. Germline CDR1 is SGHDT and CDR2 is YYEEEE. V lost 4 bases, J lost 3 bases, and 4 bases lay in between. The CDR3 contains 11 residues. CDR3 sequence (DNA): TGTGCCAGCAGCGTTCACACTGAAGCTTTCTTT. Translation gives CASSVHTEAFF.

The rearrangement links TRBV5-1 to TRBJ1-1; TRBD1 aligns across 7 bases. Germline lookup yields CDR1 SGHRS and CDR2 YFSETQ. The CDR3 contains 13 residues. The J segment lost 3 bases and the V segment lost 4 bases, leaving 3 bases of the junction unmatched. CDR3 DNA sequence: TGCGCCAGCAGCATAGGGACAGACACTGAAGCTTTCTTT. This sequence encodes CASSIGTDTEAFF.

A few counts support this clone. V is TRBV6-6 and J is TRBJ2-1; D gene unclear. The ends were cut back, 10 bases at V and 5 bases at J, with 9 bases in the middle. Germline CDR1 MNHNY, CDR2 SVGAGI (reference sequence). The CDR3 sequence is 11 residues long. The CDR3 bases are TGTGCCACCCGCATCAACAATGAGCAGTTCTTC. Its protein product is CATRINNEQFF.

The genes are TRBV5-4 and TRBJ1-2; 10 bases line up with TRBD1. V trimming: 4 bases; J trimming: 3 bases; junction bases outside the gene matches: 9. Germline V gives CDR1 SGHNT, CDR2 YYREEE (reference sequence). This CDR3 spans 16 amino acids. CDR3 sequence (DNA): TGTGCCAGCAGCCCGGGACAGGGGCGAGGCCACTATGGCTACACCTTC. This sequence encodes CASSPGQGRGHYGYTF.

The V gene is TRBV30, the J gene TRBJ2-5; unclear D gene. Trimming removed 4 bases from V and 5 bases from J, with 14 bases in between. Germline V gene data show CDR1 as GTSNPN and CDR2 as SVGIG (reference sequence). The CDR3 extends over 13 amino acids. The CDR3 DNA reads as TGTGCCTGGACCGCCCTCTCCGCTGAGACCCAGTACTTC. This encodes CAWTALSAETQYF.